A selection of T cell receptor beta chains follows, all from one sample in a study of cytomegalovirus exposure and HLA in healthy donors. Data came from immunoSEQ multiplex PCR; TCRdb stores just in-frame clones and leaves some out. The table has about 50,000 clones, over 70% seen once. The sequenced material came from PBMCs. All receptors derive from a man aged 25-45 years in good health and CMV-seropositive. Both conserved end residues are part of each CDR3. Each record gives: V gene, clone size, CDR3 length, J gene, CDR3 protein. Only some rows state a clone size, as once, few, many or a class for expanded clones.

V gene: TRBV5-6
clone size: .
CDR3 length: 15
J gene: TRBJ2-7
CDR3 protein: CASSLGTSGGHEQYF

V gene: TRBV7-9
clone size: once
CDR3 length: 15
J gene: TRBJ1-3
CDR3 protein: CASSSTGGRGNTIYF

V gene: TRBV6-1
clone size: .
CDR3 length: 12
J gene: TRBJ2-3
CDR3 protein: CASSEALRIRYF

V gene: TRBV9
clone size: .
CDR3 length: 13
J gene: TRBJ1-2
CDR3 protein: CASSGQGANGYTF

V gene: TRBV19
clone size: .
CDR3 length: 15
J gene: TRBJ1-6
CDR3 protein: CASKGTGLMNSPLHF

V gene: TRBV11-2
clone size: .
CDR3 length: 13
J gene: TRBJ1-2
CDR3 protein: CASSYPRQPAYTF

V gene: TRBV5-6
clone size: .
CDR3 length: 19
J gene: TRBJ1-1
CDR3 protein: CASSLGHRDRVVVNTEAFF

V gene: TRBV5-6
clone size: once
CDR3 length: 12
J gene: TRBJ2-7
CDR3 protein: CASCLGADEQYF

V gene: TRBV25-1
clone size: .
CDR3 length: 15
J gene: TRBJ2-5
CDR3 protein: CASSEPTSGAETQYF

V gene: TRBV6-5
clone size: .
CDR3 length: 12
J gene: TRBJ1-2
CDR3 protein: CASGDRVGGYTF

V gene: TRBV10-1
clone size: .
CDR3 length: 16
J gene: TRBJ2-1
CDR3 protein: CASSDFGGASHNEQFF

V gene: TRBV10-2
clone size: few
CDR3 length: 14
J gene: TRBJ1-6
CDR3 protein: CASSDQGINSPLHF

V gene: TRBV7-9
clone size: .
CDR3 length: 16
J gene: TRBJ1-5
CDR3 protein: CASSQQGGLGNQPQHF

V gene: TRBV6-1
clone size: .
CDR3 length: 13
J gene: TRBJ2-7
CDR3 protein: CASKLAGPYEQYF

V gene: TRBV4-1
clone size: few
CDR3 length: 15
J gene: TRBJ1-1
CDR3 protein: CASSLKTGVNTEAFF

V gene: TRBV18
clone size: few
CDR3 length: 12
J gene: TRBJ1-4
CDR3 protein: CASSRTTEKLFF

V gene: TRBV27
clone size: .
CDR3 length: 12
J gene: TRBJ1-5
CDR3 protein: CASSLGGQPQHF

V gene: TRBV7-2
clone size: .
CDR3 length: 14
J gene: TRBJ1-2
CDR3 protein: CASNYKRSGGGYTF

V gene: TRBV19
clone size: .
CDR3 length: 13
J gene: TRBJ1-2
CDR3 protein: CASRQGIPYGYTF

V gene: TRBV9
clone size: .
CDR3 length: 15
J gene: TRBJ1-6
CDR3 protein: CASSVLGGGGSPLHF

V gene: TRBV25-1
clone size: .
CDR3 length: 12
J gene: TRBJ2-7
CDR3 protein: CASSEQGYEQYF

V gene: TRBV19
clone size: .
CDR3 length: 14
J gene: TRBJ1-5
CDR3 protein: CASSIGTGNQPQNF

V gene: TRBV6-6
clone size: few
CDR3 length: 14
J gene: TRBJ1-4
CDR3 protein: CASSYSYRAEKLFF

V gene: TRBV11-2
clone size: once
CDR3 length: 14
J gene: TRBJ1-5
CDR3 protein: CASSFGGPNQPQHF

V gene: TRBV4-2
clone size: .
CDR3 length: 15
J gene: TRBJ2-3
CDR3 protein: CASSQALDTTDTQYF

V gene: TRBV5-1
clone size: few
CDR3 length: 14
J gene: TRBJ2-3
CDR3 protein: CASSFGGPEDTQYF